The 9 T cell receptor beta chains below were found in one sample sequenced in a study of Ad26.COV2.S vaccination and SARS-CoV-2 variants. Generated by immunoSEQ multiplex PCR, the TCRdb table keeps only in-frame clones and is missing some. The sample has around 500,000 clones, 80% to 90% seen once. Treatment indicated: around 19 received Ad26.COV2.S at low or high dose, single or two shots; about five received placebo; per-sample allocation not given. All samples were drawn on day 63, counting from the first vaccine or placebo injection. The material was peripheral blood, obtained in a trial of Ad26.COV2.S vaccine versus placebo. Source of these receptors: a person between 18 and 65 years old who received the Ad26.COV2.S COVID-19 vaccine or a placebo.

The chain carries TRBV18 and TRBJ2-3; the D gene is possibly TRBD1 (5 bases). The CDR3 has 19 residues. Between the trimmed V and J ends, which lost 2 bases and 4 bases, there was a span of 25 bases. From germline, CDR1 is KGHSH and CDR2 LQKENI. CDR3 amino acids: CASSPFVRHRLLLPDTQYF. The CDR3 DNA sequence: TGTGCCAGCTCACCATTCGTCCGCCACAGGCTCCTTCTCCCAGATACGCAGTATTTT.

The genes are TRBV7-9 and TRBJ2-7, with D maybe TRBD1 (5 bases). Between the trimmed V and J ends, which lost 1 base and 3 bases, there was a span of 16 bases. This CDR3 spans 16 amino acids. The germline CDR1 and CDR2 sequences are SEHNR and FQNEAQ (reference sequence). Here the CDR3 DNA reads TGTGCCAGCAGCTTAGGTTTGAGTCAGGGCTACTACGAGCAGTACTTC. It is translated as CASSLGLSQGYYEQYF.

This clone has more than one count but fewer than ten. This sequence joins TRBV12-3 or TRBV12-4 and TRBJ2-7; D unclear. Between the trimmed V and J ends, which lost 4 bases and 4 bases, there was a span of 5 bases. CDR3 size: 11 residues. This CDR3 is CASSSQYEQYF. CDR3 in DNA: TGTGCCAGCAGTTCCCAATACGAGCAGTACTTC.

This clone was detected only once. The V and J genes are TRBV27 and TRBJ1-1; D ambiguous. Germline CDR1 MNHEY, CDR2 SMNVEV (reference sequence). Trimming left V 4 bases short and J 2 bases short, with 17 bases between. CDR3 length: 16 residues. The CDR3 DNA sequence: TGTGCCAGCAGTTCGTACCCCCTGGTCTTTAACACTGAAGCTTTCTTT. Encoded protein: CASSSYPLVFNTEAFF.

V is TRBV7-9 and J is TRBJ2-7, with 7 bases that match TRBD2. This CDR3 comprises 15 residues. CDR1 and CDR2 from the germline V gene are SEHNR and FQNEAQ (reference sequence). Trimming took 1 base from V and 1 from J; bases not matched to a gene: 4. The CDR3 sequence: CASSLGEGGSYEQYF. CDR3 nucleotide sequence: TGTGCCAGCAGCTTAGGGGAGGGTGGGTCCTACGAGCAGTACTTC.

This chain joins TRBV9 and TRBJ1-5, with 9 bases that match TRBD1. V shed 0 bases, J shed 7 bases, and the junction held 5 bases outside the gene matches. The germline V gene encodes CDR1 SGDLS and CDR2 YYNGEE. CDR3 length: 15 amino acids. CDR3 bases: TGTGCCAGCAGCGTAGGTGGGGGACAGGGACAGCCCCAGCATTTT. Translated, it gives CASSVGGGQGQPQHF.

The chain uses TRBV6-5 and TRBJ1-3; 9 nucleotides match TRBD1. V lost 6 bases, J lost 2 bases, and 5 bases stayed unmatched. This CDR3 comprises 15 residues. Germline CDR1 is MNHEY and CDR2 is SVGAGI. The CDR3 sequence: CASSLGTGPGNTIYF. In DNA, the CDR3 is TGTGCCAGCAGCCTCGGGACAGGGCCTGGAAACACCATATATTTT.

The chain combines TRBV14 with TRBJ2-1, with TRBD2 matching 7 bases. Germline V CDR1 and CDR2: SGHDN, FVKESK. V shed 1 base and J 9 bases; nucleotides not matched to a gene: 6. The CDR3 totals 14 residues. The CDR3 sequence: CASSQVGGSLEQFF. The CDR3 DNA reads as TGTGCCAGCAGCCAAGTTGGCGGGAGTCTTGAGCAGTTCTTC.

CDR3 loop: CASSGDSRVSNQPQHF. CDR3 sequence (DNA): TGTGCCAGCAGCGGGGACTCCCGGGTTAGCAATCAGCCCCAGCATTTT. This chain joins TRBV7-2 and TRBJ1-5; TRBD1 might be the D (5 bases). The CDR3 is made up of 16 amino acids. The V gene's germline CDR1 is SGHTA and CDR2 FQGNSA. Trimming cost V 5 bases and J 0 bases, with 14 bases left between them.